Presented here are 19 T cell receptor beta chains from one specimen sequenced in a study of Ad26.COV2.S vaccination and SARS-CoV-2 variants. The treatment is: 15 to 20 received Ad26.COV2.S at low or high dose, single or two shots; about 5 received placebo; per-sample allocation not given. Sampling happened 63 days after the first vaccine or placebo injection. Data came from immunoSEQ multiplex PCR; TCRdb stores just in-frame clones and leaves some out. The repertoire holds hundreds of thousands of clones, around 87% seen once, with around 3.6% in the top ten. The material was peripheral blood, obtained in a trial of Ad26.COV2.S vaccine versus placebo. Receptors originate from a person between 18 and 59 years old who received the Ad26.COV2.S COVID-19 vaccine or a placebo.

The rearrangement uses TRBV11-2 and TRBJ1-1; D possibly corresponds to TRBD1 (5 bases). Between the trimmed V and J ends, which lost 0 bases and 0 bases, there was a span of 11 bases. Per germline, CDR1 SGHAT and CDR2 FQNNGV. CDR3 size: 16 residues. CDR3 protein: CASSLDGGPMNTEAFF. The CDR3 nucleotides read TGTGCCAGCAGCTTAGATGGGGGACCGATGAACACTGAAGCTTTCTTT.

The chain links TRBV21-1 to TRBJ2-7; TRBD2 is the table's D call and was not checked against the DNA. TRBV21-1 is annotated as a pseudogene. CDR3 length equals 17 residues. Here the CDR3 DNA reads TGTGCCAGCAGCAAACGAGGCGGGGGGGACCACTCCTACGAGCAGTACTTC. Translation: CASSKRGGGDHSYEQYF.

For this clone: A much larger clone sits a single nucleotide away, making a read error possible. V usage is TRBV12-3 or TRBV12-4 and J usage is TRBJ2-7; 7 positions match TRBD2. Trimming took 2 bases from V and 5 from J; bases not matched to a gene: 3. This CDR3 has 13 amino acids. The CDR3 nucleotides are TGTGCCAGCAGTTTAAGGCGGGGGAACGAGCAGTACTTC. It specifies CASSLRRGNEQYF.

This clone was seen more than once but under ten times. This CDR3 is also generated by other DNA sequences in the sample. This chain uses TRBV9 with TRBJ1-1; no definite D call. V was cut by 0 bases and J by 0 bases, with 9 bases left in between. CDR1 and CDR2 from the germline V gene are SGDLS and YYNGEE. The CDR3 spans 15 residues. The CDR3 DNA reads TGTGCCAGCAGCGTAGGGGCAGCTATGAACACTGAAGCTTTCTTT. Translating gives CASSVGAAMNTEAFF.

CDR3 region: CASSERAGRTEAFF. CDR3 DNA: TGTGCCAGCAGTGAACGGGCAGGCCGCACTGAAGCTTTCTTT. This chain uses TRBV6-4 with TRBJ1-1; no clear D gene. This CDR3 is 14 amino acids long. The germline gives CDR1 MRHNA, CDR2 SNTAGT. V was cut by 3 bases and J by 4 bases, with 12 bases left in between.

With respect to this clone: At the DNA level, this CDR3 is encoded by other sequences in the same sample as well. The chain uses TRBV7-3 and TRBJ2-1, with 9 bases lining up with TRBD1. The CDR3 spans 13 residues. CDR1 SGHTA and CDR2 FQGTGA come from the germline V gene. J lost 9 bases, V lost 3 bases, and 3 bases had no gene match. The CDR3 protein is CASSLDRGGEQFF. CDR3 sequence (DNA): TGTGCCAGCAGCTTGGACAGGGGCGGTGAGCAGTTCTTC.

V gene TRBV28 combines with J gene TRBJ2-3; 12 nucleotides agree with TRBD2. Germline V gene lookup returns CDR1 MDHEN and CDR2 SYDVKM. The length of the CDR3 is 17 residues. V was clipped by 6 bases and J by 0 bases; unmatched bases: 7. This CDR3 reads CASSPASGGGSTDTQYF. CDR3 in DNA: TGTGCCAGCAGCCCCGCTAGCGGGGGGGGGAGCACAGATACGCAGTATTTT. The whole variable domain, filled in from reference TRBV28 and TRBJ2-3, reads DVKVTQSSRYLVKRTGEKVFLECVQDMDHENMFWYRQDPGLGLRLIYFSYDVKMKEKGDIPEGYSVSREKKERFSLILESASTNQTSMYLCASSPASGGGSTDTQYFGPGTRLTVL.

V gene TRBV19 combines with J gene TRBJ1-1; TRBD1 is a possible D gene (5 bases). The germline CDR1 and CDR2 sequences are LNHDA and SQIVND (reference sequence). Trimming removed 3 bases at V and 1 base at J, with 9 bases between. The CDR3 loop spans 14 amino acids. CDR3 sequence (DNA): TGTGCCAGTAGTATGGCAGGGAGGAACACTGAAGCTTTCTTT. Protein sequence: CASSMAGRNTEAFF.

The chain combines TRBV5-1 with TRBJ2-2; no reliable D call. Per germline, CDR1 SGHRS and CDR2 YFSETQ. This CDR3 comprises 13 residues. The V end lost 3 bases, the J end lost 4 bases, and 7 bases lay between the germline ends. CDR3 coding DNA: TGCGCCAGCAGCTACAGAGCCACCGGGGAGCTGTTTTTT. Its translation is CASSYRATGELFF.

V is TRBV25-1 and J is TRBJ1-2; D call uncertain. The CDR3 extends over 14 amino acids. CDR1 and CDR2 from the germline V gene are MGHDK and SYGVNS. V lost 3 bases, J lost 2 bases, and 10 bases lay in between. This CDR3 reads CASSDPGANYGYTF. In nucleotides, the CDR3 is TGTGCCAGCAGTGACCCGGGAGCAAACTATGGCTACACCTTC.

Within the sample, this clone is large. V usage is TRBV30 and J usage is TRBJ2-7; D call uncertain. The V and J ends lost 0 bases and 2 bases respectively, with 8 bases between them. This CDR3 has 13 residues. Per the germline V gene, CDR1 is GTSNPN and CDR2 is SVGIG (reference sequence). The DNA of the CDR3 is TGTGCCTGGAGTGTTTACGGAGCCTACGAGCAGTACTTC. It codes for CAWSVYGAYEQYF.

V usage is TRBV4-2 and J usage is TRBJ2-2, with D possibly being TRBD2 (6 bases). The CDR3 runs 17 residues. Per germline, CDR1 LGHNA and CDR2 YNFKEQ. V was shortened by 1 base and J by 5 bases, with 17 bases between the two germline ends. The CDR3, as DNA: TGTGCCAGCAGCCAAGTAAGAGATAGCGGTGATACCGGGGAGCTGTTTTTT. As protein: CASSQVRDSGDTGELFF.

The chain recombines TRBV7-2 with TRBJ1-6; TRBD1 is a possible D gene (5 bases). Deletions cut 2 bases from V and 5 bases from J, with 22 bases between. Germline V lookup: CDR1 SGHTA, CDR2 FQGNSA. CDR3 length: 19 amino acids. As DNA, the CDR3 is TGTGCCAGCAGCTTAAGGCCCGCCATAAGAGGGGCCGATAATTCACCCCTCCACTTT. Protein sequence: CASSLRPAIRGADNSPLHF.

The chain combines TRBV7-8 with TRBJ2-7; 8 bases match TRBD1. This CDR3 is 15 amino acids long. J gave up 2 bases and V 2 bases, and 5 bases lay outside the gene matches. Per the germline V gene, CDR1 is SGHVS and CDR2 is FQNEAQ. The CDR3 spells CASSLRTGRPYEQYF. In DNA form, the CDR3 reads TGTGCCAGCAGCTTAAGGACAGGGAGACCCTACGAGCAGTACTTC.

V and J are TRBV10-2 and TRBJ1-2; TRBD1 aligns across 8 bases. The V and J ends lost 4 bases and 7 bases, in that order; junction bases with no gene match: 8. The germline V gene encodes CDR1 WSHSY and CDR2 SAAADI. The CDR3 contains 14 residues. CDR3 bases: TGCGCCAGCAGTGGGGGGACAGGTCGGAGTGGCTACACCTTC. It yields the protein CASSGGTGRSGYTF.

The gene calls are TRBV6-5 and TRBJ2-3; D remains ambiguous. The CDR3 extends over 11 amino acids. CDR1 and CDR2 from the germline V gene are MNHEY and SVGAGI. Deletions cut 7 bases from V and 6 bases from J, with 8 bases between. The CDR3 region is CASTRSDTQYF. In DNA, the CDR3 is TGTGCCAGCACTCGTAGCGATACGCAGTATTTT.

This clone has only one observation. The chain combines TRBV28 with TRBJ2-1; D perhaps matches TRBD1 (7 bases). The CDR3 totals 15 residues. Germline V lookup: CDR1 MDHEN, CDR2 SYDVKM. Trimming stripped 6 bases from V and 6 bases from J, with 18 bases between. DNA for the CDR3: TGTGCCAGCAGGCGGACAGGCGGCGGGGTCAATGAGCAGTTCTTC. This sequence encodes CASRRTGGGVNEQFF.

On this clone: Other DNA sequences in this specimen translate into the identical CDR3. The gene calls are TRBV19 and TRBJ1-3; no firm D call. CDR1 and CDR2 (germline): LNHDA, SQIVND (reference sequence). The V end lost 3 bases, the J end lost 4 bases, and 4 bases lay between the germline ends. This CDR3 comprises 12 residues. The CDR3 loop is CASSIPGNTIYF. The DNA for the CDR3 is TGTGCCAGTAGTATCCCCGGAAACACCATATATTTT.

V is TRBV4-1 and J is TRBJ2-1; 13 bases line up with TRBD2. Germline V gives CDR1 MGHRA, CDR2 YSYEKL. CDR3 length: 18 amino acids. The V and J ends lost 4 bases and 4 bases, in that order; junction bases with no gene match: 10. CDR3 protein: CASSPSLGGLAGYNEQFF. The DNA of the CDR3 is TGCGCCAGCAGCCCGTCATTGGGGGGACTAGCGGGGTACAATGAGCAGTTCTTC.